This T cell receptor (beta chain) was sequenced for a study of CD8+CD57+ T cells in acquired aplastic anemia. About the study: Mean DNA quantity obtained from sorted CD4+ and CD8+ cells was 2.5 to 4 ug. Study-level results: Patients and controls turned out to have roughly 29 CD8+ CDR3 sequences in common.

Flow cytometry had shown expanded CD8+CD57+ cells in the patients chosen for sequencing. Among the patients, all had severe acquired aplastic anemia. Patients were therapy-naive when their blood was sampled. The TCR beta profiling, which covered VDJ combination and CDR3 sequence, was carried out using genomic DNA as the template. TCRdb independently ran MiXCR on the reads; one entry per CDR3 protein. The sample carries 200,000 to 250,000 distinct CDR3 sequences, around half recorded once. This clonotype appeared a few times. Its antigen is not known. V was cut by 5 bases and J by 0 bases, with 10 bases left in between. The CDR3 spans 14 residues. Germline CDR1 and CDR2: MNHEY and SVGEGT.

Sequencing was done on a sample of sorted CD4+, CD8+, or CD8+CD57+ T cells (not recorded which) from PBMCs. This chain links TRBV6-2 or TRBV6-3 with TRBJ1-1; D unclear. This sequence originates from a human donor with aplastic anemia. CDR3: CASSAIGLNTEAFF. Written as DNA, the CDR3 is TGTGCCAGCAGTGCAATAGGGCTGAACACTGAAGCTTTCTTT.